This record concerns one T cell receptor (beta chain) sequence. Its antigen is not known. A much larger clone differs by one base, so this may be a read error. Diagnostic decisions used clinical symptoms, serum thyroxine and TRAb, thyroid ultrasound and orbital computed tomography. CDR1 is SGHKS, CDR2 YYEKEE, per germline (reference sequence). The CDR3 sequence is 14 residues long. RNA transcripts gave rise to amplified TCR beta CDR3 regions. The HTBI primer set was used in a first-round RT-PCR of the TCR CDR3. MiXCR, run by TCRdb on the multiplex PCR reads, gives a single entry per CDR3 protein. This table has approximately 520,000 distinct CDR3 sequences, more than 20% appearing once. These data belong to a study of T cells in Graves' hyperthyroidism and ophthalmopathy. Study results and limitations: Blood also showed most of the thyroid clonotypes that were expanded above 0.001. Stable hyperthyroidism and ophthalmopathy were separated using 13 V-J signatures.

This clonotype was sampled from a man aged 18 to 30 with Graves' hyperthyroidism. Sequencing was done on a sample of blood. The chain couples TRBV5-5 to TRBJ1-1; D gene uncertain. As DNA, the CDR3 is TGTGCCATCAGCTCCATACCAACGAGCACTGAAGCTTTCTTT. Protein product: CAISSIPTSTEAFF. The variable domain in full, with the rest retrieved from reference TRBV5-5 and TRBJ1-1, is DAGVTQSPTHLIKTRGQQVTLRCSPISGHKSVSWYQQVLGQGPQFIFQYYEKEERGRGNFPDRFSARQFPNYSSELNVNALLLGDSALYLCAISSIPTSTEAFFGQGTRLTVV.